This entry lists 10 T cell receptor beta chains sequenced from one sample in a study of control samples from healthy donors and cancer patients. Sequencing was performed with immunoSEQ multiplex PCR; in TCRdb, only in-frame clones are kept and a portion is missing. The sample consists of around 120,000 clones, less than 95% of them appearing once. Sequencing was done on a sample of blood. These receptors originate from a man aged 25-45 years in good health.

The chain couples TRBV30 to TRBJ1-1; D call uncertain. This CDR3 has 15 amino acids. Looked up from germline, CDR1 is GTSNPN and CDR2 is SVGIG (reference sequence). Trimming stripped 3 bases from V and 5 bases from J, with 19 bases between. CDR3 loop: CAWSGTVLRKTEAFF. Here the CDR3 DNA reads TGTGCCTGGAGCGGAACAGTGTTGAGGAAAACTGAAGCTTTCTTT.

The chain has TRBV24-1 and TRBJ1-6, with 7 bases matching TRBD1. The CDR3 has 14 residues. Germline V gene data show CDR1 as KGHDR and CDR2 as SFDVKD. V shed 7 bases and J 10 bases; nucleotides not matched to a gene: 9. As DNA, the CDR3 is TGTGCCACCAGCCAAACAGGGGTGGACTCACCCCTCCACTTT. Amino acids: CATSQTGVDSPLHF.

This clone was observed a single time. J is TRBJ1-5 and V is TRBV19, with no clear D. Per the germline V gene, CDR1 is LNHDA and CDR2 is SQIVND (reference sequence). V was clipped by 1 base and J by 0 bases, with 7 bases between them. This CDR3 is built from 15 residues. CDR3 sequence reads: CASSIGPNSNQPQHF. The CDR3 DNA follows: TGTGCCAGTAGTATAGGGCCTAATAGCAATCAGCCCCAGCATTTT.

This clone showed up just once. CDR3: CASSFGQVNTEAFF. CDR3 nucleotide sequence: TGTGCCAGCAGTTTTGGACAGGTGAACACTGAAGCTTTCTTT. The chain couples TRBV28 to TRBJ1-1; 7 nucleotides align to TRBD1. The CDR3 contains 14 residues. J lost 0 bases, V lost 3 bases, and 1 base had no gene match. Germline V gene sequence: CDR1 MDHEN, CDR2 SYDVKM.

The rearrangement uses TRBV7-2 and TRBJ2-2, with D possibly being TRBD2 (6 bases). The germline V and J ends were trimmed by 0 bases and 2 bases, with 10 bases remaining between them. CDR1 is SGHTA, CDR2 FQGNSA, per germline. The CDR3 covers 16 residues. CDR3 protein: CASSLARGVNTGELFF. In nucleotides, the CDR3 is TGTGCCAGCAGCTTAGCACGCGGGGTTAACACCGGGGAGCTGTTTTTT.

This clone was counted once. The chain carries TRBV30 and TRBJ2-7; D is perhaps TRBD2 (5 bases). This CDR3 is built from 16 residues. Between the trimmed V and J ends, which lost 1 base and 1 base, there was a span of 17 bases. Per the germline V gene, CDR1 is GTSNPN and CDR2 is SVGIG (reference sequence). For the CDR3, the DNA is TGTGCCTGGAGTGCCCGTGAGGGCTCCCGGTCCTACGAGCAGTACTTC. Protein product: CAWSAREGSRSYEQYF.

The gene calls are TRBV15 and TRBJ2-7; no clear D. From germline, CDR1 is LNHNV and CDR2 YYDKDF (reference sequence). The germline V and J ends were trimmed by 3 bases and 1 base, with 4 bases remaining between them. This CDR3 is 12 amino acids long. CDR3 amino acids: CATSRGSYEQYF. In nucleotides, the CDR3 is TGTGCCACCAGCAGGGGTTCCTACGAGCAGTACTTC. Drawing the rest from reference TRBV15 and TRBJ2-7, the complete variable domain is DAMVIQNPRYQVTQFGKPVTLSCSQTLNHNVMYWYQQKSSQAPKLLFHYYDKDFNNEADTPDNFQSRRPNTSFCFLDIRSPGLGDTAMYLCATSRGSYEQYFGPGTRLTVT.

The chain combines TRBV19 with TRBJ1-5, with 7 bases identical to TRBD1. V dropped 9 bases and J dropped 5; count of bases not matched to a gene: 13. This CDR3 contains 15 residues. CDR1 and CDR2 (germline): LNHDA, SQIVND (reference sequence). DNA for the CDR3: TGTGCCAGCAGGCCGACCTCAGGGGGGGATCAGCCCCAGCATTTT. It encodes CASRPTSGGDQPQHF.

The chain uses TRBV7-9 and TRBJ2-7; 8 bases line up with TRBD2. The CDR3 is 11 amino acids. V dropped 9 bases and J dropped 3; count of bases not matched to a gene: 1. Germline V lookup: CDR1 SEHNR, CDR2 FQNEAQ (reference sequence). This CDR3 reads CASTSGYEQYF. The CDR3 bases are TGTGCCAGTACTAGCGGCTACGAGCAGTACTTC.

The CDR3 is CASSFQRTGGGEQYF. The CDR3 region has the DNA TGTGCCAGCAGCTTCCAGCGGACAGGGGGCGGGGAGCAGTACTTC. The J gene is TRBJ2-7, the V gene TRBV7-2; 11 bases fit TRBD1. Trimming cost V 3 bases and J 7 bases; bases outside gene matches: 8. The CDR3 sequence is 15 residues long. The germline V gene has CDR1 SGHTA and CDR2 FQGNSA.